What follows are 17 T cell receptor beta chains derived from one specimen sequenced in a study of cytomegalovirus exposure and HLA in healthy donors. The PCR made use of 60 Vbeta and 13 Jbeta primers. Produced via immunoSEQ multiplex PCR; TCRdb's table is partial and in-frame only. The top ten hold about 3.4% of the sample, which has around 150,000 clones, around four fifths seen once. The sequencing input was PBMCs. The receptor set was obtained from a male donor in good health and CMV-seronegative.

The V gene is TRBV7-2, the J gene TRBJ2-3; D remains ambiguous. The CDR3 is made up of 12 amino acids. Trimming shortened V by 5 bases and J by 0 bases, and 3 bases separated the two germline ends. Germline V gives CDR1 SGHTA, CDR2 FQGNSA. CDR3 nucleotides: TGTGCCAGCAGCACTAGCACAGATACGCAGTATTTT. Translated: CASSTSTDTQYF.

The chain carries TRBV7-6 and TRBJ2-3, with TRBD2 as a possible D gene (5 bases). The CDR3 extends over 15 amino acids. Germline-derived CDR1 and CDR2 are SGHVS and FNYEAQ. Trimming stripped 1 base from V and 0 bases from J, with 8 bases between. The CDR3 reads CASSLGTWSTDTQYF. Here the CDR3 DNA reads TGTGCCAGCAGCTTAGGGACTTGGAGCACAGATACGCAGTATTTT. Full variable domain (rest looked up from reference TRBV7-6 and TRBJ2-3): GAGVSQSPRYKVTKRGQDVALRCDPISGHVSLYWYRQALGQGPEFLTYFNYEAQQDKSGLPNDRFSAERPEGSISTLTIQRTEQRDSAMYRCASSLGTWSTDTQYFGPGTRLTVL.

V is TRBV7-9 and J is TRBJ2-3; 10 positions agree with TRBD1. J gave up 4 bases and V 5 bases, and 6 bases lay outside the gene matches. The length of the CDR3 is 15 residues. CDR1 is SEHNR and CDR2 is FQNEAQ in the germline V gene (reference sequence). Here the CDR3 DNA reads TGTGCCAGCAGCCCTCCCGGGACAGGGGCAGATACGCAGTATTTT. Its translation: CASSPPGTGADTQYF.

This sequence joins TRBV5-1 and TRBJ1-6, with unresolved D. Germline CDR1 and CDR2: SGHRS and YFSETQ. V lost 0 bases and J 6 bases, leaving 7 bases between the germline ends. The CDR3 totals 14 residues. The CDR3 DNA follows: TGCGCCAGCAGCTTGGCCAGGCTTAATTCACCCCTCCACTTT. Translation gives CASSLARLNSPLHF.

This rearrangement joins TRBV19 to TRBJ2-7; the match to TRBD1 covers 9 bases. V trimming: 3 bases; J trimming: 5 bases; junction bases outside the gene matches: 8. This CDR3 has 15 amino acids. CDR1 is LNHDA, CDR2 SQIVND, per germline (reference sequence). CDR3 sequence (DNA): TGTGCCAGTAGTATTAACAGGGGGCGCGTCGACGAGCAGTACTTC. This translates into CASSINRGRVDEQYF. The full variable domain, with the rest looked up from reference TRBV19 and TRBJ2-7, is DGGITQSPKYLFRKEGQNVTLSCEQNLNHDAMYWYRQDPGQGLRLIYYSQIVNDFQKGDIAEGYSVSREKKESFPLTVTSAQKNPTAFYLCASSINRGRVDEQYFGPGTRLTVT.

The chain recombines TRBV9 with TRBJ1-1, with 8 bases identical to TRBD1. The germline CDR1 and CDR2 sequences are SGDLS and YYNGEE. Losses at the gene ends were 4 bases for V and 5 bases for J; bases not matched to a gene: 13. There are 16 residues in the CDR3. The CDR3: CASSPSWGRGQTEAFF. The CDR3 DNA is TGTGCCAGCAGCCCATCGTGGGGCAGGGGGCAGACTGAAGCTTTCTTT.

This clone was seen a handful of times. CDR3 DNA: TGCGCCAGCAGCCAAGCGGCTAGCGGGACGAACGAGCAGTACTTC. This codes for CASSQAASGTNEQYF. The V call is TRBV4-3, the J call TRBJ2-7; 9 bases line up with TRBD2. The junction had 6 bases not matched to a gene; V was cut back by 1 base and J by 5 bases. The CDR3 length is 15 residues. Germline CDR1 reads LGHNA; CDR2 reads YSLEER.

The chain uses TRBV4-2 and TRBJ2-7, with unresolved D. V was shortened by 1 base and J by 2 bases, with 18 bases between the two germline ends. This CDR3 is built from 17 residues. Germline V gene lookup returns CDR1 LGHNA and CDR2 YNFKEQ. In DNA, the CDR3 is TGTGCCAGCAGCCAAGCCAAACTCGTCGCAGACACCTACGAGCAGTACTTC. Translation gives CASSQAKLVADTYEQYF.

The chain couples TRBV25-1 to TRBJ2-7; D is unclear. The germline V gene encodes CDR1 MGHDK and CDR2 SYGVNS. The V gene lost 1 base and the J gene lost 10 bases, with 14 bases spanning the gap. The CDR3 is made up of 13 amino acids. This CDR3 reads CASSEWANGNQYF. The CDR3 DNA sequence: TGTGCCAGCAGTGAATGGGCTAATGGAAATCAGTACTTC.

The J gene is TRBJ1-4, the V gene TRBV7-2; tentatively, D is TRBD1 (6 bases). The V gene's germline CDR1 is SGHTA and CDR2 FQGNSA. Between the trimmed V and J ends, which lost 2 bases and 8 bases, there was a span of 12 bases. This CDR3 contains 14 residues. DNA for the CDR3: TGTGCCAGCAGCTTAATGGGGGCCGGGGAAAAACTGTTTTTT. This codes for CASSLMGAGEKLFF.

This clone appeared a few times. The genes are TRBV6-4 and TRBJ2-1; D perhaps matches TRBD1 (5 bases). Germline V gene sequence: CDR1 MRHNA, CDR2 SNTAGT. The CDR3 runs to 14 residues. V dropped 4 bases and J dropped 0 bases, with 7 bases sitting between them. The CDR3: CASSVDSSYNEQFF. For the CDR3, the DNA is TGTGCCAGCAGTGTCGACAGCTCCTACAATGAGCAGTTCTTC.

Remarks on this clone: A junction boundary mismatches the germline segment, possibly from a read error. Here the CDR3 DNA reads TGTTCCAGCAGCTTTAGCGGGGGTTCTCAAGAGACCCAGTACTTC. This gives the protein CSSSFSGGSQETQYF. The chain joins TRBV7-9 to TRBJ2-5; 9 bases fit TRBD2. This CDR3 contains 15 residues. Germline V gene data show CDR1 as SEHNR and CDR2 as FQNEAQ (reference sequence).

The chain recombines TRBV2 with TRBJ2-7; unclear D gene. V was trimmed by 9 bases and J by 5 bases, leaving 17 bases between them. This CDR3 has 13 residues. Germline CDR1 SNHLY, CDR2 FYNNEI. CDR3 DNA sequence: TGTGCCAGTCGGAGTGCCCGGTACGACGAGCAGTACTTC. Its protein is CASRSARYDEQYF. Complete variable domain (other parts from reference TRBV2 and TRBJ2-7): EPEVTQTPSHQVTQMGQEVILRCVPISNHLYFYWYRQILGQKVEFLVSFYNNEISEKSEIFDDQFSVERPDGSNFTLKIRSTKLEDSAMYFCASRSARYDEQYFGPGTRLTVT.

The genes are TRBV7-9 and TRBJ1-1; TRBD1 matches 7 bases. The CDR3 runs 14 residues. In germline, CDR1 is SEHNR, CDR2 FQNEAQ (reference sequence). The V gene end was trimmed by 5 bases and the J gene end by 5 bases; junction bases not matched to a gene: 8. In DNA form, the CDR3 reads TGTGCCAGCAGCCGAAACAGGGGTTGGACTGAAGCTTTCTTT. Translation: CASSRNRGWTEAFF. Based on the CDR3 plus reference TRBV7-9 and TRBJ1-1, the full variable domain is DTGVSQNPRHKITKRGQNVTFRCDPISEHNRLYWYRQTLGQGPEFLTYFQNEAQLEKSRLLSDRFSAERPKGSFSTLEIQRTEQGDSAMYLCASSRNRGWTEAFFGQGTRLTVV.

This rearrangement joins TRBV5-4 to TRBJ1-2, with TRBD1 matching over 8 bases. Germline values: CDR1 SGHNT, CDR2 YYREEE (reference sequence). The junction had 9 bases not matched to a gene; V was cut back by 4 bases and J by 1 base. There are 16 residues in the CDR3. The CDR3 nucleotides read TGTGCCAGCAGCACCGGACAGGGTTCGTATAACTATGGCTACACCTTC. It encodes CASSTGQGSYNYGYTF. Drawing the rest from reference TRBV5-4 and TRBJ1-2, the complete variable domain is ETGVTQSPTHLIKTRGQQVTLRCSSQSGHNTVSWYQQALGQGPQFIFQYYREEENGRGNFPPRFSGLQFPNYSSELNVNALELDDSALYLCASSTGQGSYNYGYTFGSGTRLTVV.

The chain joins TRBV19 to TRBJ2-1, with 11 bases that match TRBD2. V lost 6 bases, J lost 8 bases, and 3 bases stayed unmatched. The CDR3 runs 13 residues. From germline, CDR1 is LNHDA and CDR2 SQIVND (reference sequence). CDR3 region: CASRLAGVYEQFF. For the CDR3, the DNA is TGTGCCAGTAGACTAGCGGGAGTCTATGAGCAGTTCTTC. Filled out from reference TRBV19 and TRBJ2-1, the complete variable domain reads DGGITQSPKYLFRKEGQNVTLSCEQNLNHDAMYWYRQDPGQGLRLIYYSQIVNDFQKGDIAEGYSVSREKKESFPLTVTSAQKNPTAFYLCASRLAGVYEQFFGPGTRLTVL.

This chain uses TRBV7-2 with TRBJ1-1; TRBD1 agrees at 7 bases. The ends lost 0 bases at V and 1 base at J; junction bases unmatched: 8. Germline CDR1 and CDR2: SGHTA and FQGNSA. CDR3 length equals 17 residues. The CDR3 region has the DNA TGTGCCAGCAGCTTAGCTATAGGGGGCAGACCGAACACTGAAGCTTTCTTT. Translating it yields CASSLAIGGRPNTEAFF.